This entry describes one T cell receptor (beta chain). The data derive from a study of blood T cell repertoires in COVID-19. Study-wide background: The United States, Italy and Spain provided the acute and convalescent COVID-19 samples. Sample material is recorded as cDNA or gDNA derived from T cells, B-cell-depleted T cells, or PBMCs.

The protocol was immunoSEQ multiplex PCR, while the TCRdb copy is restricted to in-frame clones and leaves out a portion. Counted here are about 190,000 clones, about 81% occurring once; the ten biggest clones make up roughly 3.2%. The CDR3 has 14 amino acids. V dropped 2 bases and J dropped 4; count of bases not matched to a gene: 5. Germline V gene data show CDR1 as GTSNPN and CDR2 as SVGIG (reference sequence). Recruits, aged about 18 to 95 years, lived in roughly 22 US areas. Researchers sorted participants into cohorts using their self-reported clinical history. The rearrangement links TRBV30 to TRBJ2-3, with 8 bases fitting TRBD2. What was sequenced was PBMCs or T cells enriched from blood (not recorded which). The sequence derives from a woman aged 25 to 39 who had recovered from COVID-19. The CDR3 sequence is CAWSTGGPSDTQYF. CDR3 coding DNA: TGTGCCTGGAGTACGGGAGGGCCATCAGATACGCAGTATTTT.